This passage covers 18 T cell receptor beta chains from one sample sequenced in a study of tumor and adjacent non-tumor tissue in lung cancer. No cell sorting was done before RNA was extracted from the tissue. This non-tumor lung sample came from over 3 cm beyond the tumor edge. Three rounds of nested PCR, following a modified ARM-PCR protocol, produced the TCRbeta library. TCRdb independently ran MiXCR on the multiplex PCR reads; one entry per CDR3 protein. Of 40,000 to 50,000 distinct CDR3 sequences in the sample, 60% to 65% were seen once. The sample comprised distant non-tumor lung tissue. All receptors come from a woman aged 70 to 79 with non-small cell lung cancer.

This clonotype was counted only a few times. V gene TRBV28 combines with J gene TRBJ2-1; 8 nucleotides align to TRBD2. Losses at the gene ends were 8 bases for V and 7 bases for J; bases not matched to a gene: 22. Germline assignment: CDR1 MDHEN and CDR2 SYDVKM. The CDR3 loop spans 18 amino acids. In DNA, the CDR3 is TGTGCCAGCGGTCGGAATGGACTAGCTGGAGGGCCTCTTAATGAGCAGTTCTTC. Its protein is CASGRNGLAGGPLNEQFF.

The chain couples TRBV29-1 to TRBJ2-7; 8 bases align to TRBD2. Germline CDR1 and CDR2: SQVTM and ANQGSEA. V lost 4 bases, J lost 7 bases, and 6 bases stayed unmatched. The CDR3 covers 12 residues. The CDR3 loop is CSVGRLAGEQYF. CDR3 in DNA: TGCAGCGTTGGACGGCTAGCGGGTGAGCAGTACTTC.

This clonotype was seen at least ten times. The chain carries TRBV14 and TRBJ1-4; D is undetermined. Germline CDR1 reads SGHDN; CDR2 reads FVKESK. V lost 1 base, J lost 5 bases, and 11 bases lay in between. The CDR3 has 15 residues. CDR3 region: CASSQGLQSNEKLFF. Here the CDR3 DNA reads TGTGCCAGCAGCCAAGGCCTACAATCGAATGAAAAACTGTTTTTT.

V usage is TRBV11-1 and J usage is TRBJ2-1, with 7 bases fitting TRBD1. CDR1 and CDR2 (germline): SGHAT, FQDESV (reference sequence). V lost 0 bases to trimming and J lost 8 bases; unmatched junction nucleotides: 10. This CDR3 region has 16 residues. The CDR3 DNA reads as TGTGCCAGCAGCTTAGCCCTAGGGGGCCTATACGATGAGCAGTTCTTC. Its translation: CASSLALGGLYDEQFF.

Comments on this clonotype: No conserved phenylalanine or tryptophan ends this CDR3, so it is likely a read error. The V and J genes are TRBV12-5 and TRBJ2-5; 10 nucleotides align to TRBD1. CDR1 is LGHNT and CDR2 is FRNRAP in the germline V gene. The CDR3 has 15 amino acids. CDR3 in DNA: TGTGCTAGTGGTTCCGGGACAGGGGCGTTAGAGATCCAGTACATC. Translating it yields CASGSGTGALEIQYI.

This clonotype was found a few times. This chain links TRBV4-1 with TRBJ2-4, with TRBD1 matching 8 bases. V trimming: 3 bases; J trimming: 9 bases; junction bases outside the gene matches: 10. The CDR3 spans 15 residues. The germline CDR1 and CDR2 sequences are MGHRA and YSYEKL. CDR3 nucleotides: TGCGCCAGCAGCCAGGCCTCGACAGGGGTCAGCATTCAGTACTTC. Residues: CASSQASTGVSIQYF.

This clonotype was seen only a few times. The chain uses TRBV29-1 and TRBJ2-7, with D possibly matching TRBD1 (6 bases). V shed 4 bases and J shed 0 bases, with 10 bases lying between them. The CDR3 is 13 amino acids. Per germline, CDR1 SQVTM and CDR2 ANQGSEA. CDR3 nucleotides: TGCAGCGTTGGAACAGGGAGCTCCTACGAGCAGTACTTC. Translating it yields CSVGTGSSYEQYF.

V is TRBV10-3 and J is TRBJ1-1; weak D call: TRBD1 (6 bases). Trimming took 10 bases from V and 6 from J, leaving 24 bases between them. From germline, CDR1 is ENHRY and CDR2 SYGVKD. This CDR3 region has 15 residues. CDR3 DNA sequence: TGTGCCACTCTCGCGCACAGGGCACTCGACGCTGAAGCTTTCTTT. Translation gives CATLAHRALDAEAFF.

CDR3 sequence (DNA): TGCACCAACAGCTTGGAGGTTAGCGGGAACTTCGGGTACGAGCAGTACTTC. Amino acid sequence: CTNSLEVSGNFGYEQYF. V usage is TRBV5-1 and J usage is TRBJ2-7, with 8 bases matching TRBD2. Germline V gives CDR1 SGHRS, CDR2 YFSETQ. The CDR3 consists of 17 residues.

The chain uses TRBV4-2 and TRBJ2-2; possibly TRBD2 for D (5 bases). The germline V gene has CDR1 LGHNA and CDR2 YNFKEQ. V lost 0 bases to trimming and J lost 17 bases, with 25 bases between them. The CDR3 contains 16 residues. The CDR3 loop is CASSQEWATNTGDLFF. CDR3 DNA sequence: TGTGCCAGCAGCCAAGAATGGGCCACGAACACCGGGGATCTCTTTTTT.

In the case of this clonotype: It is likely a read error, because the conserved phenylalanine at the end of the CDR3 is missing. The V and J genes are TRBV6-6 and TRBJ2-1; no firm D call. Germline CDR1 is MNHNY and CDR2 is SVGAGI (reference sequence). The CDR3 length is 12 residues. The CDR3 loop is CASRDRYKEQFS. CDR3 nucleotide sequence: TGTGCCAGCAGGGACCGATACAAAGAGCAGTTCTCC.

Turning to this clonotype: A much larger clone sits a single nucleotide away, making a read error possible. The genes are TRBV12-5 and TRBJ2-5; D possibly corresponds to TRBD1 (5 bases). The V gene's germline CDR1 is LGHNT and CDR2 FRNRAP. The CDR3 consists of 13 residues. The CDR3 DNA follows: TGTGCTAGTGGCCTCGACAGTCAAGATACCCAGTACTTC. Protein: CASGLDSQDTQYF. The variable domain in full, completed from reference TRBV12-5 and TRBJ2-5, reads DARVTQTPRHKVTEMGQEVTMRCQPILGHNTVFWYRQTMMQGLELLAYFRNRAPLDDSGMPKDRFSAEMPDATLATLKIQPSEPRDSAVYFCASGLDSQDTQYFGPGTRLLVL.

This clonotype was seen a few times. Compared with germline, one end of the junction differs, possibly owing to a read error. This chain uses TRBV10-2 with TRBJ1-4; TRBD1 might be the D (5 bases). The CDR3 sequence is 13 residues long. The germline V gene has CDR1 WSHSY and CDR2 SAAADI. The CDR3 loop is CVSTGHLNEKLFF. As DNA, the CDR3 is TGCGTCAGCACCGGACATCTTAATGAAAAACTGTTTTTC.

A remark on this clonotype: A read error is possible here, since a much larger clone lies one base away. V is TRBV20-1 and J is TRBJ2-5; D assignment may be TRBD1 or TRBD2 (5 bases each). CDR1 is DFQATT, CDR2 SNEGSKA, per germline (reference sequence). This CDR3 region has 15 residues. V dropped 4 bases and J dropped 4 bases, with 19 bases sitting between them. The CDR3 loop is CSAKDWIKGRETQYF. CDR3 DNA sequence: TGCAGTGCTAAGGACTGGATCAAGGGGCGAGAGACCCAGTACTTC.

The chain uses TRBV12-3 or TRBV12-4 and TRBJ1-2; D gene uncertain. Trimming cost V 5 bases and J 2 bases, with 12 bases left between them. The CDR3 is made up of 14 amino acids. This CDR3 is CASSIGRRNYGYTF. For the CDR3, the DNA is TGTGCCAGCAGTATTGGGAGGCGAAACTATGGCTACACCTTC.

This clonotype turned up a few times. This chain connects TRBV20-1 to TRBJ2-3; 10 bases line up with TRBD2. This CDR3 contains 14 residues. Trimming took 3 bases from V and 3 from J; bases not matched to a gene: 3. Germline CDR1 is DFQATT and CDR2 is SNEGSKA (reference sequence). The chain's CDR3 is CSASERGGTDTQYF. The CDR3 nucleotides read TGCAGTGCTAGCGAGCGGGGGGGTACAGATACGCAGTATTTT.

This clonotype appeared once. One end of the junction varies from germline; a read error may be responsible. The chain joins TRBV4-2 to TRBJ1-6, with 8 bases that match TRBD1. CDR3 size: 18 residues. CDR1 and CDR2 from the germline V gene are LGHNA and YNFKEQ. In DNA form, the CDR3 reads TGTGCCAGCAGTCACCTAACTCCGGGACAGGACTATAATTCACACCTCCACTTT. It yields the protein CASSHLTPGQDYNSHLHF.

In the case of this clonotype: This is likely a read error, given that the CDR3 carries no conserved phenylalanine or tryptophan at its end. The genes are TRBV29-1 and TRBJ2-3; a possible D gene is TRBD2 (6 bases). There are 15 residues in the CDR3. Germline V gives CDR1 SQVTM, CDR2 ANQGSEA. As DNA, the CDR3 is TGCAGTGCCGAGGCGCGGAGGGGAGGAGGAGATACGCAGTATTCT. Protein sequence: CSAEARRGGGDTQYS.